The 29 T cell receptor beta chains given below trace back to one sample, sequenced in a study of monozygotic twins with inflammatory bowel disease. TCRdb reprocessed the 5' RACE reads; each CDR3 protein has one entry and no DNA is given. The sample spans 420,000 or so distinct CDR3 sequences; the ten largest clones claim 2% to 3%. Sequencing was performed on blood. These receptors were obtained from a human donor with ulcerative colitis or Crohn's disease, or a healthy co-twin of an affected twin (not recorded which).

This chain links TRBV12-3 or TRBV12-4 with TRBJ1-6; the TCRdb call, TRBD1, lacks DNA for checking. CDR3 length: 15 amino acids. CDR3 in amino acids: CASSKGAGGNSPLHF.

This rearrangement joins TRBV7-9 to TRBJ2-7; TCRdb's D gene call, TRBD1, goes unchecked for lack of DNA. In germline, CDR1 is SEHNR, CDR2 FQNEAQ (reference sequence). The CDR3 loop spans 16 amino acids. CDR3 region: CASSLNTGQGAGEQYF.

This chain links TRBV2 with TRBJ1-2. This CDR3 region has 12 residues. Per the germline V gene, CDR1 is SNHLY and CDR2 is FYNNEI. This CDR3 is CASSLQPGGYTF.

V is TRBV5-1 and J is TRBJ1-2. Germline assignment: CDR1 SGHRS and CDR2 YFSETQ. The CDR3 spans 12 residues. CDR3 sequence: CASSLRSSGYTF.

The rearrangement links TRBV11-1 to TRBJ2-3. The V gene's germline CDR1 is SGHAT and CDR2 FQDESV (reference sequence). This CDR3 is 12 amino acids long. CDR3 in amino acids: CASSFNGDTQYF.

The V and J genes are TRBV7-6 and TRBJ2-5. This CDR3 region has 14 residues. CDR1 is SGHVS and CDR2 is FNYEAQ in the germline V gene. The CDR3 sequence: CASSLVFLQETQYF.

The chain's CDR3 is CASSVGDSGTGELFF. The chain carries TRBV5-1 and TRBJ2-2; TCRdb's D call, TRBD1, is unchecked because there is no DNA. CDR3 length: 15 residues. Germline CDR1 and CDR2: SGHRS and YFSETQ.

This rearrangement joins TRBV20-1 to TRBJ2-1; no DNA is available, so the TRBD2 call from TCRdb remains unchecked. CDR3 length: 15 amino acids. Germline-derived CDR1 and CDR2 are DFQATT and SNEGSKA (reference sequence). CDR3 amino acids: CSASRGRAALNEQFF.

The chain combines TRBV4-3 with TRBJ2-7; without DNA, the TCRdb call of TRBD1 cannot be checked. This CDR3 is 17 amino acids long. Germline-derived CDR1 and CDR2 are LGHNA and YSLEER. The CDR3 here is CASSQEEGRAGVDEQYF.

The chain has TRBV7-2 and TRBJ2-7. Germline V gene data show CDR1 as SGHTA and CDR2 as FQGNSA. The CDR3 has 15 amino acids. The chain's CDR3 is CASSSGTLSSYEQYF.

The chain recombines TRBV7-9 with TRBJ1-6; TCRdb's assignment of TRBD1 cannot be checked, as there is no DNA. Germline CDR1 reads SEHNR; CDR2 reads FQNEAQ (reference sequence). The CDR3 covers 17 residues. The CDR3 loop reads CASSKHSGQPYNSPLHF.

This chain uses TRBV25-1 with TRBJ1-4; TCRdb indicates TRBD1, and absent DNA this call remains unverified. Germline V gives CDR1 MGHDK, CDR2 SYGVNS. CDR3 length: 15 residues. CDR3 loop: CASVESGRNNEKLFF.

CDR3 sequence: CASSLEPGRLNEQFF. This sequence joins TRBV5-1 and TRBJ2-1. The germline gives CDR1 SGHRS, CDR2 YFSETQ. CDR3 length equals 15 residues.

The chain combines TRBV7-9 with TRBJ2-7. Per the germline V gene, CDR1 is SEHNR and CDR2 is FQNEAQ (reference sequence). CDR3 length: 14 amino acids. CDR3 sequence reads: CASSLDRAHYEQYF.

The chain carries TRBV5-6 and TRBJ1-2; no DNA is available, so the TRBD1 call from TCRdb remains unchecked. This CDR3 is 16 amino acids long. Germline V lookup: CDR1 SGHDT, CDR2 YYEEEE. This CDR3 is CASSTVNDRGVHGYTF.

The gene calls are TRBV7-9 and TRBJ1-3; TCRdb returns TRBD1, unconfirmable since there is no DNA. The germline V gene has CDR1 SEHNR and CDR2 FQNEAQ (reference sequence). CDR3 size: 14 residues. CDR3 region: CATPGRDSGNTIYF.

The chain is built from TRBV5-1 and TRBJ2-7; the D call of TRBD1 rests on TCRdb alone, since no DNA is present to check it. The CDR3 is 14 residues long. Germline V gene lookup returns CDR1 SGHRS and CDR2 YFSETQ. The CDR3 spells CASSSNRGPYEQYF.

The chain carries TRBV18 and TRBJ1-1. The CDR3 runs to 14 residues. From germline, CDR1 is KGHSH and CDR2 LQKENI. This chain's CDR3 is CASSPQGMNTEAFF.

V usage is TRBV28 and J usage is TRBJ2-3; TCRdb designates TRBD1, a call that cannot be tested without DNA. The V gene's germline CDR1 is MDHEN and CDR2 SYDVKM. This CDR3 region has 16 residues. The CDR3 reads CASSLAYRGHSDTQYF.

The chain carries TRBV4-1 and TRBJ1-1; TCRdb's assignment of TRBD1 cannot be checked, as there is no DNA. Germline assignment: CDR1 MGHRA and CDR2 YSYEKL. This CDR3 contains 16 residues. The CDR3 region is CASSATGRGTNTEAFF.

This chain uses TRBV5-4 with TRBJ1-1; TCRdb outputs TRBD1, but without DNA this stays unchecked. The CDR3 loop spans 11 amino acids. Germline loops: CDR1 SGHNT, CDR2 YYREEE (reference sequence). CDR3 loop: CASSLGQGFSF. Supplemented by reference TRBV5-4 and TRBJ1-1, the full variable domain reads ETGVTQSPTHLIKTRGQQVTLRCSSQSGHNTVSWYQQALGQGPQFIFQYYREEENGRGNFPPRFSGLQFPNYSSELNVNALELDDSALYLCASSLGQGFSFGQGTRLTVV.

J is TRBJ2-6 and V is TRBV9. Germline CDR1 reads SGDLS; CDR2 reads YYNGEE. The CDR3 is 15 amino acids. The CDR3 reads CASSVWDSGANVLTF.

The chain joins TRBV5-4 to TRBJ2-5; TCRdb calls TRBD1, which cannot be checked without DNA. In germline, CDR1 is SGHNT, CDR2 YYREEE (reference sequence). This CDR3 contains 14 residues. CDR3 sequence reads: CASSLAGGEETQYF.

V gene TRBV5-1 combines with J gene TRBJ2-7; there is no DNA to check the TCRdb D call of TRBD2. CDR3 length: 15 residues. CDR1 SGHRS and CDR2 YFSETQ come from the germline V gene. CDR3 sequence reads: CASSPDRGGFYEQYF.

The CDR3 loop is CASSLRPGGEKTQYF. This chain links TRBV5-1 with TRBJ2-5; TCRdb reports TRBD1, a call that lacks DNA to check it against. The CDR3 consists of 15 residues. Germline V gene lookup returns CDR1 SGHRS and CDR2 YFSETQ.

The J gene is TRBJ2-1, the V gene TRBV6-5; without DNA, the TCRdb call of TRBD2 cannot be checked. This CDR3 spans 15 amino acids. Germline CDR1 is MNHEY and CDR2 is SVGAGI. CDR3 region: CASSYSLAVYNEQFF.

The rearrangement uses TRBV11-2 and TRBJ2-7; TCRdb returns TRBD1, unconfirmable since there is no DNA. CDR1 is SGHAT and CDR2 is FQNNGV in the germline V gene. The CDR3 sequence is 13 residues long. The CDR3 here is CASSLQPGYEQYF.

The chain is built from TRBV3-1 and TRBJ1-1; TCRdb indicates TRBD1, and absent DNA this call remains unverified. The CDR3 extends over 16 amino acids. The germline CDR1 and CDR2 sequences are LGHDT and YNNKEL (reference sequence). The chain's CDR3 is CASSQVLRGRDTEAFF.

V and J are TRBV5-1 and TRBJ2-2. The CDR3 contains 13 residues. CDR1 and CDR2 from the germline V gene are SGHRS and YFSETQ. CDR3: CASNAGNTGELFF.